The sequence of this T cell receptor (beta chain) was determined in a study of PD-1 blockade in classical Hodgkin lymphoma. This clone was observed once. The antigen remains undetermined. The time point is: cycle 4 day 1 (C4D1), after 6 weeks of nivolumab. Brentuximab vedotin exposure varied, and every patient relapsed after autologous stem cell transplantation. This CDR3 is built from 15 residues. The J segment lost 6 bases and the V segment lost 2 bases, leaving 6 bases of the junction unmatched. Germline V CDR1 and CDR2: SGHNT, YYREEE (reference sequence). Points from the study as a whole: The study found that TCR diversity rose significantly by C4D1 in CD4+ but not CD8+ cells.

Libraries were prepared by immunoSEQ multiplex PCR; TCRdb keeps only in-frame clonotypes and omits some of them. Here the sample spans tens of thousands of clones, 85% to 95% being singletons. J is TRBJ2-3 and V is TRBV5-4; TRBD2 matches at 10 bases. The sequenced sample was peripheral blood mononuclear cells (PBMCs), obtained before the fourth cycle of nivolumab. The receptor's source is a human donor with classical Hodgkin lymphoma. CDR3 sequence: CASSFSGGAGDTQYF. The CDR3 DNA follows: TGTGCCAGCAGCTTCAGCGGGGGGGCGGGTGATACGCAGTATTTT.